A selection of T cell receptor beta chains follows, all from one sample in a study of T cells after yellow fever vaccination. TCRdb re-analysed the 5' RACE reads in MiXCR, keeping a single row per CDR3 protein. This sample has some 670,000 distinct CDR3 sequences, with 12% found just once. The sequencing used PBMCs, collected on the day of the yellow fever booster vaccination. These receptors were taken from a man aged 25-45 years who received the YFV17D yellow fever vaccine. Both conserved end residues are part of each CDR3. Fields, in order: clone size, D gene, V gene, J gene, CDR3 length, CDR3 protein, CDR3 DNA. The D gene is left open where the match is weak. Size values are once, few and many counts, or a class for expanded clones, and some rows have none.

>.|.|TRBV20-1|TRBJ2-2|13
CSASGAGAGELFF
TGCAGTGCTTCCGGGGCCGGGGCCGGGGAGCTGTTTTTT
>.|TRBD1|TRBV29-1|TRBJ1-4|12
CSVGSGGEKLFF
TGCAGCGTTGGGTCAGGGGGGGAAAAACTGTTTTTT
>few|.|TRBV20-1|TRBJ2-1|12
CSGESTYNEQFF
TGCAGTGGTGAGTCTACATACAATGAGCAGTTCTTC
>.|.|TRBV20-1|TRBJ2-7|13
CSARVVLSYEQYF
TGCAGTGCTAGAGTAGTTCTCTCCTACGAGCAGTACTTC
>few|TRBD2|TRBV11-3|TRBJ2-2|21
CASSPGPPGTSGRTSPGELFF
TGTGCCAGCAGCCCAGGGCCACCCGGGACTAGCGGGAGAACGTCCCCCGGGGAGCTGTTTTTT
>.|TRBD1|TRBV5-1|TRBJ2-5|17
CASSLAAGQGFQETQYF
TGCGCCAGCAGCTTGGCCGCGGGACAGGGGTTTCAAGAGACCCAGTACTTC
>few|.|TRBV5-1|TRBJ2-5|15
CASSSGRYSQETQYF
TGCGCCAGCAGCTCCGGGAGATACTCCCAAGAGACCCAGTACTTC
>.|TRBD2|TRBV10-3|TRBJ2-2|15
CAIGLLAGATGELVF
TGTGCCATCGGCTTACTAGCGGGAGCAACCGGGGAGCTGGTTTTT
>.|.|TRBV7-9|TRBJ2-1|15
CASSVAQGSHNEQFF
TGTGCCAGCAGCGTTGCCCAGGGTTCCCACAATGAGCAGTTCTTC
>.|.|TRBV9|TRBJ2-7|16
CASSETGSSKSHEQYF
TGTGCCAGCAGCGAGACGGGGAGCTCCAAGTCCCACGAGCAGTACTTC
>few|.|TRBV25-1|TRBJ2-2|16
CASSEEGNERTGELFF
TGTGCCAGCAGTGAAGAAGGTAACGAGCGGACCGGGGAGCTGTTTTTT
>few|.|TRBV6-2/TRBV6-3|TRBJ1-1|14
CASIGGTPNTEAFF
TGTGCCAGCATAGGTGGAACACCGAACACTGAAGCTTTCTTT
>.|.|TRBV28|TRBJ2-1|16
CASSPLRLAYYNEQFF
TGTGCCAGCAGCCCCCTACGGCTAGCGTACTACAATGAGCAGTTCTTC
>many|.|TRBV5-1|TRBJ1-4|16
CASSLGPPQGREKLFF
TGCGCCAGCAGCTTGGGCCCCCCGCAGGGCCGGGAAAAACTGTTTTTT
>many|.|TRBV12-3/TRBV12-4|TRBJ2-7|13
CASSQGRNYEQYF
TGTGCCAGCAGCCAAGGACGGAACTACGAGCAGTACTTC
>few|.|TRBV4-3|TRBJ2-1|16
CASSQESSRGPREQFF
TGCGCCAGCAGCCAAGAATCCTCGAGGGGACCAAGGGAGCAGTTCTTC
>many|TRBD2|TRBV5-4|TRBJ2-5|16
CASSSGTSGLQETQYF
TGTGCCAGCAGCTCCGGGACTAGCGGGTTACAAGAGACCCAGTACTTC
>.|TRBD2|TRBV11-2|TRBJ2-3|18
CASSLSGLAGDRTDTQYF
TGTGCCAGCAGCTTAAGTGGCTTAGCGGGAGACCGCACAGATACGCAGTATTTT
>.|.|TRBV20-1|TRBJ2-7|13
CSAKNLGTGEQYF
TGCAGTGCTAAGAACCTAGGAACGGGCGAGCAGTACTTC
>few|.|TRBV20-1|TRBJ2-3|15
CSARRKSGPTDTQYF
TGCAGTGCTAGACGAAAAAGCGGGCCCACAGATACGCAGTATTTT
>few|TRBD2|TRBV5-1|TRBJ2-1|15
CASNTLAGGYNEQFF
TGCGCCAGCAACACACTAGCGGGAGGGTACAATGAGCAGTTCTTC
>few|TRBD2|TRBV18|TRBJ2-1|16
CASSPQGLAAYNEQFF
TGTGCCAGCTCACCACAGGGACTAGCAGCCTACAATGAGCAGTTCTTC
>few|TRBD2|TRBV6-1|TRBJ2-7|14
CASSGKREAYEQYF
TGTGCCAGCTCCGGGAAGCGGGAGGCCTACGAGCAGTACTTC
>.|TRBD2|TRBV13|TRBJ2-7|15
CASSTRTSGTYEQYF
TGTGCCAGCAGCACCCGGACTAGCGGAACCTACGAGCAGTACTTC
>.|TRBD1|TRBV30|TRBJ1-4|15
CACRQGSSTNEKLFF
TGTGCCTGTAGACAGGGATCTTCAACTAATGAAAAACTGTTTTTT
>.|TRBD2|TRBV12-3/TRBV12-4|TRBJ2-3|15
CASSPEGLETDTQYF
TGTGCCAGCAGCCCCGAGGGACTAGAAACAGATACGCAGTATTTT
>few|TRBD2|TRBV6-1|TRBJ2-1|21
CASSEARPGLAGPGGYNEQFF
TGTGCCAGCAGTGAAGCGCGTCCGGGACTAGCGGGCCCGGGTGGGTACAATGAGCAGTTCTTC
>.|TRBD1|TRBV11-2|TRBJ2-7|18
CAFRDQGGLGTGPYEQYF
TGTGCCTTCAGGGACCAAGGGGGGCTCGGGACAGGTCCCTACGAGCAGTACTTC
>.|.|TRBV5-1|TRBJ1-1|13
CASRIRGDVEAFF
TGCGCCAGCCGCATAAGGGGGGACGTTGAAGCTTTCTTT
>.|.|TRBV4-3|TRBJ2-3|13
CASSQVGEDTQYF
TGCGCCAGCAGCCAAGTGGGGGAAGATACGCAGTATTTT
>.|TRBD1|TRBV6-2/TRBV6-3|TRBJ2-1|15
CASSYRTGDGDEQFF
TGTGCCAGCAGTTACCGGACAGGGGACGGGGATGAGCAGTTCTTC
>.|.|TRBV12-3/TRBV12-4|TRBJ2-7|17
CASSILKPTRRSYEQYF
TGTGCCAGCAGTATTCTAAAACCGACACGCCGCTCCTACGAGCAGTACTTC
>once|.|TRBV5-1|TRBJ2-1|14
CASSPLLESNEQFF
TGCGCCAGCAGCCCCCTCCTAGAGTCCAATGAGCAGTTCTTC
>few|.|TRBV5-1|TRBJ1-5|15
CASSLQGDSNQPQHF
TGCGCCAGCAGCTTACAGGGTGATAGCAATCAGCCCCAGCATTTT
>few|TRBD1|TRBV27|TRBJ2-7|15
CASSLPRQGPYEQYF
TGTGCCAGCAGTCTCCCGAGACAGGGACCCTACGAGCAGTACTTC
>few|.|TRBV7-2|TRBJ2-3|13
CASSPTSLHTQYF
TGTGCCAGCAGCCCCACAAGTTTACATACGCAGTATTTT
>.|TRBD2|TRBV19|TRBJ2-7|16
CASSISGTSGSYEQYF
TGTGCCAGTAGTATTTCTGGGACTAGCGGGAGTTACGAGCAGTACTTC
>few|.|TRBV24-1|TRBJ1-1|13
CATVGQANTEAFF
TGTGCCACCGTAGGGCAGGCGAACACTGAAGCTTTCTTT
>few|.|TRBV18|TRBJ2-5|14
CASSPIQGPETQYF
TGTGCCAGCTCACCCATTCAGGGCCCAGAGACCCAGTACTTC
>.|.|TRBV20-1|TRBJ2-3|13
CSASMAGINTQYF
TGCAGTGCTAGTATGGCCGGGATAAATACGCAGTATTTT
>many|TRBD2|TRBV5-1|TRBJ2-5|15
CASSGRLAGQETQYF
TGCGCCAGCAGCGGACGACTAGCGGGCCAAGAGACCCAGTACTTC
>few|.|TRBV20-1|TRBJ2-4|14
CSARDRNRIVVQYF
TGCAGTGCTAGAGATAGGAACAGGATCGTCGTCCAGTACTTC
>.|TRBD2|TRBV28|TRBJ2-3|16
CASRSGSSHLADTQYF
TGTGCCAGCAGAAGCGGGAGCTCCCATCTCGCAGATACGCAGTATTTT
>.|.|TRBV5-1|TRBJ1-6|14
CASSLLQSNSPLHF
TGCGCCAGCAGCTTGTTACAGTCAAATTCACCCCTCCACTTT
>.|TRBD1|TRBV5-1|TRBJ1-3|15
CASSATGGKGNTIYF
TGCGCCAGCAGCGCTACAGGGGGCAAGGGAAACACCATATATTTT
>many|.|TRBV7-9|TRBJ1-1|12
CASSPPGTEAFF
TGTGCCAGCAGCCCACCGGGGACTGAAGCTTTCTTT
>few|.|TRBV5-1|TRBJ2-1|16
CASSLVARDDYNEQFF
TGCGCCAGCAGCTTGGTGGCGCGGGACGACTATAATGAGCAGTTCTTC
>few|.|TRBV25-1|TRBJ1-2|13
CASSSRGTYGYTF
TGTGCCAGCAGTTCCAGGGGAACCTATGGCTACACCTTC
>.|TRBD2|TRBV11-2|TRBJ2-7|14
CASSAQRGTFEQYF
TGTGCCAGCAGCGCTCAGCGGGGGACTTTCGAGCAGTACTTC
>.|.|TRBV7-2|TRBJ2-2|16
CASSLGARGGTGELFF
TGTGCCAGCAGCTTAGGGGCTCGGGGCGGGACCGGGGAGCTGTTTTTT
>.|.|TRBV7-2|TRBJ2-7|15
CASSPLGGLGYEQYF
TGTGCCAGCAGCCCCCTCGGGGGGCTCGGCTACGAGCAGTACTTC
>.|TRBD1|TRBV11-2|TRBJ2-5|15
CASSFQGASQETQYF
TGTGCCAGCAGCTTTCAGGGGGCCTCCCAAGAGACCCAGTACTTC
>few|.|TRBV27|TRBJ1-1|13
CASSYRVYTEAFF
TGTGCCAGCAGTTACAGGGTTTACACTGAAGCTTTCTTT